This T cell receptor beta chain was identified during a study of T cell responses to AZD1222 COVID-19 vaccine. General study points: The donor group comprised mostly white British people and more females; the analysis possibly underestimated clonal diversity. The study found Spike-specific TCR breadth and depth rose after two AZD1222 doses. Baseline testing showed seropositivity in only a handful of AZD1222 recipients. Sampled repertoires all dated from after the peak T cell response.

Clones were read by immunoSEQ multiplex PCR, and TCRdb kept only the in-frame ones, dropping some. This sample has more than 95,000 clones, with roughly nine tenths found just once. This clone was seen a few times. Antigen: not known. Source: peripheral blood, taken 28 days after the second AZD1222 dose. The sequence was obtained from an adult who received the AZD1222 COVID-19 vaccine.

The CDR3 nucleotides are TGTGCCAGCAGCCTTCTACCAGGGGCGGTAAACACCGGGGAGCTGTTTTTT. Translated: CASSLLPGAVNTGELFF. The chain uses TRBV7-3 and TRBJ2-2, with a tentative D call TRBD1 (6 bases). CDR1 SGHTA and CDR2 FQGTGA come from the germline V gene. CDR3 size: 17 residues. The V end lost 5 bases, the J end lost 2 bases, and 18 bases lay between the germline ends.